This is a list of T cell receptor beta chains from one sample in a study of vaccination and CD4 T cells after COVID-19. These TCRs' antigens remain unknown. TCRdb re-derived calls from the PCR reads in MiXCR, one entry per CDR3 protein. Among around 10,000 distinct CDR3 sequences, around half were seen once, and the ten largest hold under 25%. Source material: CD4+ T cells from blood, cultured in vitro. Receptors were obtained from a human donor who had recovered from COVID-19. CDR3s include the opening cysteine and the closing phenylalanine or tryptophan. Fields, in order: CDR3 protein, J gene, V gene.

CASSLGQGLQETQYF | TRBJ2-5 | TRBV5-4
CASSPTRGTDTQYF | TRBJ2-3 | TRBV19
CASSYRDRSYEQYF | TRBJ2-7 | TRBV6-5
CASLGWTGVGRTRTEAFF | TRBJ1-1 | TRBV7-9
CSARGQGVKNIQYF | TRBJ2-4 | TRBV20-1
CASKPPGQSYEQYF | TRBJ2-7 | TRBV28
CASSHPPRGGYGYTF | TRBJ1-2 | TRBV4-1
CASSAGAGNTIYF | TRBJ1-3 | TRBV28
CASSPYNQPQHF | TRBJ1-5 | TRBV7-2
CASTVTGEPYNSPLHF | TRBJ1-6 | TRBV28
CASHPADGSSYEQYF | TRBJ2-7 | TRBV6-1
CASRRQQGAVAETQYF | TRBJ2-5 | TRBV5-1
CATSRTSGSDEQFF | TRBJ2-1 | TRBV15
CASSYRMATEAFF | TRBJ1-1 | TRBV6-5
CASAPTGGENSPLHF | TRBJ1-6 | TRBV2
CPSSFRQGVNEQFF | TRBJ2-1 | TRBV5-5
CASSRLGYNQPQHF | TRBJ1-5 | TRBV7-8
CASKGRDSNQPQHF | TRBJ1-5 | TRBV19
CASSHDPGLAGGVFGQFF | TRBJ2-1 | TRBV4-3
CSAPLLRGGTTDTQYF | TRBJ2-3 | TRBV20-1
CASSVRGGQEQYF | TRBJ2-7 | TRBV7-2
CASSQSPPVVPNYGYTF | TRBJ1-2 | TRBV4-2